Only a few counts were recorded for the clone carrying this T cell receptor (beta chain). What it recognizes is unknown. This sample was included in a study of cytomegalovirus exposure and HLA in healthy donors. The V gene's germline CDR1 is SNHLY and CDR2 FYNNEI. The ends were cut back, 5 bases at V and 3 bases at J, with 11 bases in the middle. The CDR3 length is 14 residues. Study findings and constraints: In a later analysis, TCR beta V- and J-gene trimming showed a link to a missense DCLRE1C variant. Relative to the approximately 670-donor mean, N-insertions were reportedly fewer in an Asian-associated ancestry cluster in a later analysis. In a later analysis, at a false discovery rate of 0.05, about 17,000 TCR beta sequences matched HLA alleles.

PCR was performed using 60 Vbeta and 13 Jbeta primers. Sequenced by immunoSEQ multiplex PCR; TCRdb stores in-frame clones only, minus some. This table has about 150,000 clones, about 80% appearing once. The J gene is TRBJ1-5, the V gene TRBV2, with unresolved D. The sequencing sample was made of PBMCs. This TCR came from a middle-aged woman in good health and CMV-seronegative. CDR3 sequence (DNA): TGTGCCAGCAGTCTCATTGGAGCCAATCAGCCCCAGCATTTT. It encodes CASSLIGANQPQHF.